Shown below are 27 T cell receptor beta chains from a single sample sequenced in a study of blood T cell repertoires in COVID-19. Some clones are missing from TCRdb's copy, which holds only in-frame ones; the method was immunoSEQ multiplex PCR. The data show 400,000 to 500,000 clones, roughly 84% seen once. Material for sequencing was PBMCs or T cells enriched from blood (not recorded which). The receptor set was obtained from a woman in her late teens or twenties who had been exposed to COVID-19.

This rearrangement joins TRBV7-2 to TRBJ2-7; 10 positions match TRBD2. This CDR3 contains 15 residues. The germline V gene has CDR1 SGHTA and CDR2 FQGNSA. The V segment lost 2 bases and the J segment 5 bases; nucleotides outside the gene matches: 6. The CDR3 spells CASSLSAAGGHEQYF. The CDR3, as DNA: TGTGCCAGCAGCTTATCCGCAGCGGGGGGGCACGAGCAGTACTTC. Based on the CDR3 plus reference TRBV7-2 and TRBJ2-7, the full variable domain is GAGVSQSPSNKVTEKGKDVELRCDPISGHTALYWYRQSLGQGLEFLIYFQGNSAPDKSGLPSDRFSAERTGGSVSTLTIQRTQQEDSAVYLCASSLSAAGGHEQYFGPGTRLTVT.

This clone was seen only a few times. The V gene is TRBV5-8, the J gene TRBJ1-1, with a possible D match to TRBD1 (5 bases). Between the trimmed V and J ends, which lost 5 bases and 3 bases, there was a span of 14 bases. CDR3 length equals 14 residues. Germline values: CDR1 SGHTS, CDR2 YDEGEE. The CDR3 DNA reads TGTGCCAGCAGAGGAATGGGACTCTACACTGAAGCTTTCTTT. It codes for CASRGMGLYTEAFF.

This clone was seen a few times. V gene TRBV2 combines with J gene TRBJ1-5, with TRBD1 matching over 8 bases. Germline V gene data show CDR1 as SNHLY and CDR2 as FYNNEI. CDR3 size: 13 residues. Trimming at V came to 11 bases and at J to 3 bases, leaving 6 bases not matched to a gene. This CDR3 reads CAGGQDYNQPQHF. The DNA for the CDR3 is TGTGCCGGGGGACAGGATTACAATCAGCCCCAGCATTTT.

The chain links TRBV4-3 to TRBJ1-1; possibly TRBD1 for D (5 bases). V was pared by 0 bases and J by 4 bases, with 15 bases between. Germline CDR1 and CDR2: LGHNA and YSLEER. The CDR3 totals 16 residues. As DNA, the CDR3 is TGCGCCAGCAGCCAAGATCATAGGGGCTATGTCACTGAAGCTTTCTTT. It is translated as CASSQDHRGYVTEAFF.

This clone has just one count. The chain employs TRBV19 and TRBJ1-5, with D tentatively TRBD1 (5 bases). Germline V gene sequence: CDR1 LNHDA, CDR2 SQIVND (reference sequence). The CDR3 runs 14 residues. V dropped 2 bases and J dropped 2 bases, with 7 bases sitting between them. The chain's CDR3 is CASSIMTGNQPQHF. In DNA, the CDR3 is TGTGCCAGTAGTATAATGACAGGCAATCAGCCCCAGCATTTT.

The chain is built from TRBV29-1 and TRBJ1-1; maybe TRBD1 (5 bases). CDR1 SQVTM and CDR2 ANQGSEA come from the germline V gene. This CDR3 has 12 residues. The V and J ends lost 6 bases and 1 base respectively, with 9 bases between them. Here the CDR3 reads CSVIQGNTEAFF. The CDR3 DNA sequence: TGCAGCGTAATCCAGGGGAACACTGAAGCTTTCTTT.

In its sample, this clone was seen once. The rearrangement links TRBV3-1 (or the pseudogene TRBV3-2) to TRBJ1-1; D is perhaps TRBD1 (6 bases). The germline V gene encodes CDR1 LGHDT and CDR2 YNNKEL (reference sequence). This CDR3 spans 17 amino acids. Trimming left V 0 bases short and J 1 base short, with 15 bases between. This CDR3 reads CASSQDPGQIANTEAFF. CDR3 DNA sequence: TGTGCCAGCAGCCAAGATCCAGGACAGATAGCGAACACTGAAGCTTTCTTT.

V is TRBV6-6 and J is TRBJ1-2; no definite D call. CDR1 is MNHNY and CDR2 is SVGAGI in the germline V gene (reference sequence). Trimming pared 0 bases from V and 8 bases from J, leaving 10 bases between. The CDR3 consists of 13 residues. The CDR3 region has the DNA TGTGCCAGCAGTTACTCCTCTGAGGGCGGCTACACCTTC. As protein: CASSYSSEGGYTF.

This clone was seen just once. The rearrangement uses TRBV6-4 and TRBJ1-5, with TRBD1 matching over 9 bases. V lost 6 bases to trimming and J lost 5 bases; unmatched junction nucleotides: 5. Germline V lookup: CDR1 MRHNA, CDR2 SNTAGT. The length of the CDR3 is 14 residues. The CDR3 loop is CASSSTGGDQPQHF. The CDR3 nucleotides are TGTGCCAGCAGCAGTACAGGGGGCGATCAGCCCCAGCATTTT.

This rearrangement joins TRBV2 to TRBJ2-3, with 7 bases identical to TRBD1. The CDR3 length is 17 residues. Germline lookup yields CDR1 SNHLY and CDR2 FYNNEI. J gave up 2 bases and V 4 bases, and 12 bases lay outside the gene matches. CDR3 sequence (DNA): TGTGCCAGCAGTGGCGCTGGGGACAGCTCACTCACAGATACGCAGTATTTT. Translating gives CASSGAGDSSLTDTQYF.

The CDR3 sequence: CASSLSGGSYNEQFF. In nucleotides, the CDR3 is TGTGCCAGCAGCCTTTCCGGGGGCTCCTACAATGAGCAGTTCTTC. The rearrangement joins TRBV3-1 (or the pseudogene TRBV3-2) to TRBJ2-1, with D perhaps matching TRBD2 (6 bases). Germline CDR1 reads LGHDT; CDR2 reads YNNKEL (reference sequence). The CDR3 is 15 residues long. V gave up 4 bases and J gave up 0 bases, with 10 bases separating them.

CDR3 bases: TGTGCCAGCAGTGAGTCAGGGGTCTACAATGAGCAGTTCTTC. Amino acid sequence: CASSESGVYNEQFF. V gene TRBV6-1 combines with J gene TRBJ2-1, with D possibly being TRBD1 (6 bases). V was clipped by 3 bases and J by 3 bases, with 9 bases between them. The CDR3 loop spans 14 amino acids. From germline, CDR1 is MNHNS and CDR2 SASEGT.

In regard to this clone: Other DNA sequences in this sample translate to the same CDR3. This rearrangement joins TRBV18 to TRBJ1-3; D remains ambiguous. The ends were cut back, 0 bases at V and 4 bases at J, with 4 bases in the middle. CDR3 length: 13 amino acids. The V gene's germline CDR1 is KGHSH and CDR2 LQKENI. CDR3 residues: CASSPPVGNTIYF. The CDR3 region has the DNA TGTGCCAGCTCACCACCCGTCGGAAACACCATATATTTT.

The J gene is TRBJ1-1, the V gene TRBV7-2; 8 nucleotides match TRBD1. The CDR3 loop spans 15 amino acids. J gave up 1 base and V 5 bases, and 6 bases lay outside the gene matches. From germline, CDR1 is SGHTA and CDR2 FQGNSA. The CDR3 coding sequence is TGTGCCAGCAGCCAAATGACAGGGGCGAACACTGAAGCTTTCTTT. Translating it yields CASSQMTGANTEAFF.

The chain combines TRBV24-1 with TRBJ1-6; D gene ambiguous. V was cut by 3 bases and J by 7 bases, with 9 bases left in between. The CDR3 contains 14 residues. In germline, CDR1 is KGHDR, CDR2 SFDVKD. CDR3 nucleotides: TGTGCCACCAGTGATCTACGATTAAATTCACCCCTCCACTTT. Amino acids: CATSDLRLNSPLHF.

The rearrangement uses TRBV29-1 and TRBJ2-3; TRBD1 agrees at 7 bases. V lost 6 bases and J lost 1; bases outside the gene matches: 7. CDR1 is SQVTM and CDR2 is ANQGSEA in the germline V gene. The CDR3 consists of 14 residues. This chain's CDR3 is CSVPGTERTDTQYF. The CDR3 DNA reads TGCAGCGTCCCGGGGACAGAACGCACAGATACGCAGTATTTT.

J is TRBJ2-3 and V is TRBV27, with D tentatively TRBD2 (5 bases). The CDR3 runs to 15 residues. CDR1 and CDR2 (germline): MNHEY, SMNVEV (reference sequence). The V gene lost 0 bases and the J gene lost 2 bases, with 9 bases spanning the gap. The DNA for the CDR3 is TGTGCCAGCAGTTTATCCCTGGACTCCACAGATACGCAGTATTTT. Protein sequence: CASSLSLDSTDTQYF.

This chain joins TRBV9 and TRBJ2-5, with 11 bases identical to TRBD2. Germline-derived CDR1 and CDR2 are SGDLS and YYNGEE. Germline trimming cut 5 bases from V and 3 bases from J; bases unmatched to any gene: 3. The CDR3 sequence is 14 residues long. As DNA, the CDR3 is TGTGCCAGCAGTACTAGCGGGGGAAAAGAGACCCAGTACTTC. Its translation: CASSTSGGKETQYF.

This rearrangement joins TRBV7-3 to TRBJ2-4; D not resolved. V was trimmed by 2 bases and J by 1 base, leaving 18 bases between them. Germline V gives CDR1 SGHTA, CDR2 FQGTGA. There are 18 residues in the CDR3. Written as DNA, the CDR3 is TGTGCCAGCAGCTTAGGTTGGAATCAGGAAATTGCCAAAAACATTCAGTACTTC. Its translation: CASSLGWNQEIAKNIQYF.

The chain is built from TRBV19 and TRBJ1-5; the D gene is possibly TRBD1 (6 bases). Germline V gene sequence: CDR1 LNHDA, CDR2 SQIVND (reference sequence). The CDR3 covers 17 residues. The V end was cut by 1 base, the J end by 1 base, with 14 bases between. CDR3 nucleotide sequence: TGTGCCAGTAGTATAGTCGGGGGGCTTGGGAGCAATCAGCCCCAGCATTTT. It codes for CASSIVGGLGSNQPQHF. Drawing the rest from reference TRBV19 and TRBJ1-5, the complete variable domain is DGGITQSPKYLFRKEGQNVTLSCEQNLNHDAMYWYRQDPGQGLRLIYYSQIVNDFQKGDIAEGYSVSREKKESFPLTVTSAQKNPTAFYLCASSIVGGLGSNQPQHFGDGTRLSIL.

The chain carries TRBV15 and TRBJ1-2, with D possibly TRBD1 on 6 matching bases. The ends were cut back, 3 bases at V and 9 bases at J, with 17 bases in the middle. In germline, CDR1 is LNHNV, CDR2 YYDKDF (reference sequence). The CDR3 length is 14 residues. CDR3 nucleotide sequence: TGTGCCACCAGCAGGCGTACAGGGAAAGATCGCTACACCTTC. Translated, it gives CATSRRTGKDRYTF. Complete variable domain (other parts from reference TRBV15 and TRBJ1-2): DAMVIQNPRYQVTQFGKPVTLSCSQTLNHNVMYWYQQKSSQAPKLLFHYYDKDFNNEADTPDNFQSRRPNTSFCFLDIRSPGLGDTAMYLCATSRRTGKDRYTFGSGTRLTVV.

The table lists this clone with a few counts. V and J are TRBV5-4 and TRBJ2-7; D remains ambiguous. V was shortened by 5 bases and J by 4 bases, with 13 bases between the two germline ends. The CDR3 is made up of 13 amino acids. The germline V gene has CDR1 SGHNT and CDR2 YYREEE (reference sequence). For the CDR3, the DNA is TGTGCCAGCAGTTCCCATCCGGTTTACGAGCAGTACTTC. This encodes CASSSHPVYEQYF.

The gene calls are TRBV6-5 and TRBJ2-2; the D is unclear. Germline CDR1 and CDR2: MNHEY and SVGAGI. Trimming pared 0 bases from V and 4 bases from J, leaving 9 bases between. The CDR3 has 15 residues. The CDR3 region has the DNA TGTGCCAGCAGTTACTCTCCAGGCTCCACCGGGGAGCTGTTTTTT. Amino acid sequence: CASSYSPGSTGELFF.

This chain uses TRBV11-2 with TRBJ2-2, with a weak D call TRBD1 (6 bases). The germline gives CDR1 SGHAT, CDR2 FQNNGV. The CDR3 loop spans 15 amino acids. V lost 4 bases and J 1 base, leaving 10 bases between the germline ends. CDR3 in DNA: TGTGCCAGCAGCTACTCGGACAGGAACACCGGGGAGCTGTTTTTT. Protein sequence: CASSYSDRNTGELFF.

V is TRBV2 and J is TRBJ2-2; TRBD1 matches at 10 bases. With V trimmed by 6 bases and J by 6 bases, 4 bases remained unmatched. Germline values: CDR1 SNHLY, CDR2 FYNNEI. This CDR3 has 14 residues. The CDR3 region has the DNA TGTGCCAGCAGGCAGACAGGGGGCCCCGGGGAGCTGTTTTTT. Its translation is CASRQTGGPGELFF. Using reference TRBV2 and TRBJ2-2 for the parts outside the CDR3, the full variable domain is EPEVTQTPSHQVTQMGQEVILRCVPISNHLYFYWYRQILGQKVEFLVSFYNNEISEKSEIFDDQFSVERPDGSNFTLKIRSTKLEDSAMYFCASRQTGGPGELFFGEGSRLTVL.

The chain joins TRBV9 to TRBJ1-3, with a tentative D call TRBD1 (6 bases). In germline, CDR1 is SGDLS, CDR2 YYNGEE. The CDR3 is 15 residues long. V gave up 3 bases and J gave up 0 bases, with 10 bases separating them. CDR3 DNA sequence: TGTGCCAGCAGCGCGGACAGCTTCTCTGGAAACACCATATATTTT. Amino acids: CASSADSFSGNTIYF.

The chain couples TRBV19 to TRBJ2-1; a possible D gene is TRBD2 (6 bases). The V gene's germline CDR1 is LNHDA and CDR2 SQIVND (reference sequence). This CDR3 contains 15 residues. V shed 3 bases and J shed 2 bases, with 11 bases lying between them. The CDR3: CASSIGGATYNEQFF. The CDR3 DNA reads as TGTGCCAGTAGTATTGGAGGGGCTACCTACAATGAGCAGTTCTTC. Together with reference TRBV19 and TRBJ2-1, the CDR3 gives the full variable domain: DGGITQSPKYLFRKEGQNVTLSCEQNLNHDAMYWYRQDPGQGLRLIYYSQIVNDFQKGDIAEGYSVSREKKESFPLTVTSAQKNPTAFYLCASSIGGATYNEQFFGPGTRLTVL.